This T cell receptor beta chain was observed in a study of cytomegalovirus exposure and HLA in healthy donors. In the study overall: A prior analysis found 117 million unique TCR beta sequences from around 180 million T cells.

As for this clone: The antigen remains unidentified.

The study, taken as a whole, reports: The listing of fewer than 200 TCR beta chains classed them as cytomegalovirus-associated. Rarity held for most TCR sequences, but there were some public TCRs that occurred in many donors.

Amplification used 60 Vbeta primers and 13 Jbeta primers. The protocol was immunoSEQ multiplex PCR, while the TCRdb copy is restricted to in-frame clones and leaves out a portion. The table has more than 150,000 clones, 70% to 85% seen once; the top ten hold approximately 1.2%. This sequence originates from a girl aged 2 to 10 in good health and CMV-seropositive. Source material: PBMCs.

CDR3 DNA sequence: TGTGCCAGCAGCTTGAGACAGGCTGGGGCCAACGTCCTGACTTTC. It codes for CASSLRQAGANVLTF. The V gene is TRBV5-4, the J gene TRBJ2-6; D is possibly TRBD1 (6 bases). CDR3 size: 15 residues. Trimming took off 1 base at V and 2 bases at J, with 7 bases between the two ends. Germline V CDR1 and CDR2: SGHNT, YYREEE (reference sequence).